A single sample is the source of the 13 T cell receptor beta chains below, sequenced in a study of T cell changes during pregnancy in multiple sclerosis. Profiling relied on immunoSEQ multiplex PCR, and the TCRdb table lists in-frame clones only, not all of them. This table has about 68,000 clones, 90% appearing once. Sequencing used peripheral blood, obtained in the third trimester of pregnancy. The receptors come from a female donor with multiple sclerosis, enrolled in a pregnancy study.

This chain connects TRBV30 to TRBJ2-3; 10 bases align to TRBD1. Looked up from germline, CDR1 is GTSNPN and CDR2 is SVGIG (reference sequence). This CDR3 is built from 15 residues. The J segment lost 0 bases and the V segment lost 2 bases, leaving 2 bases of the junction unmatched. CDR3 sequence: CAWSQGQGSTDTQYF. The CDR3 DNA reads as TGTGCCTGGAGTCAGGGACAGGGGAGCACAGATACGCAGTATTTT.

This chain uses TRBV5-1 with TRBJ1-1; D unresolved. CDR3 length equals 17 residues. CDR1 and CDR2 (germline): SGHRS, YFSETQ. Between the trimmed V and J ends, which lost 4 bases and 8 bases, there was a span of 27 bases. CDR3 residues: CASSESIGSTGGQEAFF. The CDR3 region has the DNA TGCGCCAGCAGCGAGAGTATTGGTTCGACGGGAGGTCAAGAAGCTTTCTTT. Full variable domain (missing parts from reference TRBV5-1 and TRBJ1-1): KAGVTQTPRYLIKTRGQQVTLSCSPISGHRSVSWYQQTPGQGLQFLFEYFSETQRNKGNFPGRFSGRQFSNSRSEMNVSTLELGDSALYLCASSESIGSTGGQEAFFGQGTRLTVV.

This clone was detected only once. V is TRBV18 and J is TRBJ2-3; 10 positions agree with TRBD1. The CDR3 length is 15 residues. The J segment lost 5 bases and the V segment lost 6 bases, leaving 8 bases of the junction unmatched. CDR1 KGHSH and CDR2 LQKENI come from the germline V gene. The CDR3 coding sequence is TGTGCCAGCTCTCGACAGGGGGCGCGTGAAGATACGCAGTATTTT. Translation: CASSRQGAREDTQYF.

V usage is TRBV2 and J usage is TRBJ2-3, with D possibly matching TRBD1 (6 bases). This CDR3 is built from 13 residues. V lost 5 bases and J 6 bases, leaving 12 bases between the germline ends. Looked up from germline, CDR1 is SNHLY and CDR2 is FYNNEI. The DNA of the CDR3 is TGTGCCAGCAGTCCCACAGGGACGGATACGCAGTATTTT. Encoded protein: CASSPTGTDTQYF.

The chain joins TRBV10-2 to TRBJ2-1; 12 positions match TRBD2. The CDR3 is 19 amino acids. Germline trimming cut 6 bases from V and 2 bases from J; bases unmatched to any gene: 14. The germline gives CDR1 WSHSY, CDR2 SAAADI. The CDR3 region has the DNA TGCGCCAGCAGCCTGACTAGCGGGAGTGGTCAGGGGCCCTACAATGAGCAGTTCTTC. Translation: CASSLTSGSGQGPYNEQFF.

The V call is TRBV4-2, the J call TRBJ2-7, with D tentatively TRBD1 (6 bases). Germline V gives CDR1 LGHNA, CDR2 YNFKEQ. V was pared by 0 bases and J by 4 bases, with 13 bases between. This CDR3 comprises 15 residues. CDR3 sequence: CASSQEGMGAYEQYF. As DNA, the CDR3 is TGTGCCAGCAGCCAAGAGGGTATGGGGGCTTACGAGCAGTACTTC.

The chain recombines TRBV18 with TRBJ1-1, with 9 bases lining up with TRBD1. Germline CDR1 and CDR2: KGHSH and LQKENI. The CDR3 loop spans 12 amino acids. Germline trimming cut 3 bases from V and 10 bases from J; bases unmatched to any gene: 3. Here the CDR3 DNA reads TGTGCCAGCTCACCGGGACAGGGTTTAGCTTTCTTT. Translating gives CASSPGQGLAFF.

V and J are TRBV29-1 and TRBJ1-2; a possible D gene is TRBD1 (5 bases). Trimming took 0 bases from V and 4 from J, leaving 15 bases between them. This CDR3 has 15 amino acids. The germline gives CDR1 SQVTM, CDR2 ANQGSEA. The CDR3 spells CSVEEGTSRGYGYTF. The CDR3 DNA reads as TGCAGCGTTGAAGAGGGGACTTCTCGTGGCTATGGCTACACCTTC.

The chain combines TRBV6-5 with TRBJ1-4; D unclear. Germline V gives CDR1 MNHEY, CDR2 SVGAGI. The CDR3 spans 15 residues. Trimming stripped 2 bases from V and 8 bases from J, with 15 bases between. This chain's CDR3 is CASSYRSPWEEKLFF. The CDR3 DNA is TGTGCCAGCAGTTACCGCAGCCCTTGGGAGGAAAAACTGTTTTTT.

This rearrangement joins TRBV7-2 to TRBJ2-7, with 10 positions matching TRBD2. The CDR3 is 17 amino acids. Per the germline V gene, CDR1 is SGHTA and CDR2 is FQGNSA. V trimming: 2 bases; J trimming: 7 bases; junction bases outside the gene matches: 14. The CDR3 loop reads CASSLNASPSGGGEQYF. CDR3 bases: TGTGCCAGCAGCTTAAACGCGTCTCCTAGCGGGGGAGGGGAGCAGTACTTC. Full variable domain (outside the CDR3, taken from reference TRBV7-2 and TRBJ2-7): GAGVSQSPSNKVTEKGKDVELRCDPISGHTALYWYRQSLGQGLEFLIYFQGNSAPDKSGLPSDRFSAERTGGSVSTLTIQRTQQEDSAVYLCASSLNASPSGGGEQYFGPGTRLTVT.

The chain combines TRBV6-1 with TRBJ1-1; weak D call: TRBD1 (5 bases). V was cut by 4 bases and J by 5 bases, with 11 bases left in between. Germline values: CDR1 MNHNS, CDR2 SASEGT. This CDR3 is 13 amino acids long. CDR3 nucleotide sequence: TGTGCCAGCAGTGCTTTGGGGGGTACTGAAGCTTTCTTT. Its translation is CASSALGGTEAFF.

This clone was picked up one time. The gene calls are TRBV19 and TRBJ1-2; D is unresolved. The V and J ends lost 7 bases and 3 bases respectively, with 12 bases between them. Looked up from germline, CDR1 is LNHDA and CDR2 is SQIVND (reference sequence). This CDR3 spans 13 amino acids. CDR3 amino acids: CASKTVLDYGYTF. In DNA, the CDR3 is TGTGCCAGTAAAACGGTGCTCGACTATGGCTACACCTTC.

The chain is built from TRBV29-1 and TRBJ2-7; D ambiguous. V gave up 1 base and J gave up 3 bases, with 7 bases separating them. The CDR3 has 12 residues. Germline CDR1 reads SQVTM; CDR2 reads ANQGSEA. The CDR3 nucleotides read TGCAGCGTTGAAGTAGCAGACTACGAGCAGTACTTC. This gives the protein CSVEVADYEQYF.